The 20 T cell receptor beta chains presented below share a single source sample, sequenced in a study of shared clonotypes between healthy human individuals. Produced via immunoSEQ multiplex PCR; TCRdb's table is partial and in-frame only. The sample has 450,000 to 500,000 clones, 81% seen once. The sample taken for sequencing was PBMCs. These receptor sequences come from a woman in her thirties or forties in good health. Some clones in this sample may be carry-over from other donors' samples.

The V gene is TRBV7-8, the J gene TRBJ1-5; 8 bases map to TRBD1. Trimming took 3 bases from V and 7 from J; bases not matched to a gene: 5. The CDR3 spans 14 residues. CDR1 SGHVS and CDR2 FQNEAQ come from the germline V gene. The chain's CDR3 is CASSFPGGRQPQHF. Here the CDR3 DNA reads TGTGCCAGCAGCTTCCCAGGGGGCAGGCAGCCCCAGCATTTT.

This sequence joins TRBV18 and TRBJ2-1, with 7 bases matching TRBD1. Trimming took 6 bases from V and 8 from J; bases not matched to a gene: 16. CDR3 length equals 16 residues. Germline V gene sequence: CDR1 KGHSH, CDR2 LQKENI. The chain's CDR3 is CASSRERQGLQHEQFF. The CDR3 DNA is TGTGCCAGCTCTCGAGAAAGACAGGGTCTCCAGCATGAGCAGTTCTTC.

J is TRBJ2-7 and V is TRBV27; D is possibly TRBD1 (5 bases). V was clipped by 3 bases and J by 0 bases, with 9 bases between them. From germline, CDR1 is MNHEY and CDR2 SMNVEV (reference sequence). The CDR3 is 14 amino acids. CDR3 nucleotide sequence: TGTGCCAGCAGTTTGGGGCGACACTCCTACGAGCAGTACTTC. The encoded protein is CASSLGRHSYEQYF.

Comment on this clone: A far larger clone is off by one base, so a read error is likely. This CDR3 is also generated by other DNA sequences in the sample. The J gene is TRBJ1-2, the V gene TRBV28, with 7 bases matching TRBD1. The CDR3 is 15 residues long. Germline V gene sequence: CDR1 MDHEN, CDR2 SYDVKM. The ends lost 5 bases at V and 6 bases at J; junction bases unmatched: 12. CDR3 residues: CASSPFIGGANGYTF. The CDR3 DNA is TGTGCCAGCAGTCCATTTATAGGGGGCGCGAATGGCTACACCTTC.

The rearrangement links TRBV28 to TRBJ1-2; TRBD1 is a possible D gene (5 bases). This CDR3 is 14 amino acids long. Germline-derived CDR1 and CDR2 are MDHEN and SYDVKM. V lost 3 bases and J 2 bases, leaving 10 bases between the germline ends. CDR3 nucleotide sequence: TGTGCCAGCAGTTTTACGGGGGAGAACTATGGCTACACCTTC. Protein: CASSFTGENYGYTF.

This clone was seen only once. The V gene is TRBV5-6, the J gene TRBJ1-5; 7 nucleotides agree with TRBD1. Looked up from germline, CDR1 is SGHDT and CDR2 is YYEEEE. With V trimmed by 3 bases and J by 4 bases, 10 bases remained unmatched. CDR3 size: 16 residues. CDR3 in amino acids: CASSYTGTACNQPQHF. For the CDR3, the DNA is TGTGCCAGCAGCTATACCGGGACAGCCTGTAATCAGCCCCAGCATTTT.

The genes are TRBV7-7 and TRBJ2-5; no clear D. Germline values: CDR1 SSHAT, CDR2 FNYEAQ (reference sequence). There are 14 residues in the CDR3. V was cut by 4 bases and J by 4 bases, with 13 bases left in between. The CDR3 coding sequence is TGTGCCAGCAGCTCGGGCCCCGCCGGAGAGACCCAGTACTTC. Amino acid sequence: CASSSGPAGETQYF.

This clone was seen repeatedly, ten times or more. This CDR3 is also generated by other DNA sequences in the sample. This sequence joins TRBV4-3 and TRBJ1-4, with D maybe TRBD1 (6 bases). The CDR3 sequence is 17 residues long. Deletions cut 4 bases from V and 3 bases from J, with 18 bases between. From germline, CDR1 is LGHNA and CDR2 YSLEER. CDR3 loop: CASSRMNGQNSNEKLFF. The CDR3 DNA is TGCGCCAGCAGCCGAATGAACGGACAGAACTCTAATGAAAAACTGTTTTTT.

The V and J genes are TRBV20-1 and TRBJ2-7, with a possible D match to TRBD1 (6 bases). Germline V gene sequence: CDR1 DFQATT, CDR2 SNEGSKA (reference sequence). The V and J ends lost 6 bases and 6 bases respectively, with 12 bases between them. The CDR3 runs to 11 residues. CDR3 coding DNA: TGCAGTGCGAGACAGGCGGGCGAGCAGTACTTC. This sequence encodes CSARQAGEQYF.

On this clone: Given a far larger clone just one base away, this is likely a sequencing read error. V usage is TRBV30 and J usage is TRBJ2-7; TRBD2 aligns across 8 bases. This CDR3 is built from 14 residues. Trimming removed 3 bases from V and 2 bases from J; junction bases left unmatched: 6. Germline CDR1 is GTSNPN and CDR2 is SVGIG (reference sequence). As DNA, the CDR3 is TGTGCCTGGAGACAACTAGCGGCTACCTACGAGCAGTACTTC. Amino acid sequence: CAWRQLAATYEQYF.

The J gene is TRBJ2-1, the V gene TRBV29-1; TRBD2 aligns across 9 bases. The CDR3 spans 14 residues. With 8 bases clipped from V and 5 bases from J, the junction kept 10 bases outside the gene matches. Per the germline V gene, CDR1 is SQVTM and CDR2 is ANQGSEA. The CDR3 is CSIYVSGRNNEQFF. CDR3 DNA sequence: TGCAGCATTTACGTTAGCGGGAGAAACAATGAGCAGTTCTTC.

The V and J genes are TRBV21-1 and TRBJ2-6; the DNA was not compared with TRBD1, the D call given in the table. TRBV21-1 is recorded as a pseudogene. This CDR3 spans 16 amino acids. The CDR3 sequence: CASSRQGRQGADVLTF. DNA for the CDR3: TGTGCCAGCAGCCGACAGGGGCGTCAAGGGGCCGACGTCCTGACTTTC.

The V and J genes are TRBV2 and TRBJ1-3; D unresolved. The CDR3 contains 12 residues. Trimming removed 2 bases from V and 12 bases from J, with 11 bases in between. The germline gives CDR1 SNHLY, CDR2 FYNNEI. CDR3 residues: CASSEPGLGIYF. CDR3 nucleotides: TGTGCCAGCAGTGAACCCGGGTTAGGCATATATTTT.

The genes are TRBV2 and TRBJ2-2; 9 nucleotides line up with TRBD1. The CDR3 covers 16 residues. Germline values: CDR1 SNHLY, CDR2 FYNNEI. The V segment lost 5 bases and the J segment 1 base; nucleotides outside the gene matches: 5. The CDR3 reads CASSPQGARNTGELFF. The CDR3 region has the DNA TGTGCCAGCAGTCCACAGGGGGCGCGGAACACCGGGGAGCTGTTTTTT.

The chain has TRBV6-1 and TRBJ1-2, with 8 bases lining up with TRBD1. J gave up 7 bases and V 10 bases, and 8 bases lay outside the gene matches. Germline V lookup: CDR1 MNHNS, CDR2 SASEGT. The CDR3 runs 12 residues. This chain's CDR3 is CAIAGQGVGYTF. CDR3 nucleotides: TGTGCCATTGCAGGACAGGGAGTTGGCTACACCTTC.

This chain joins TRBV27 and TRBJ1-2; 11 bases agree with TRBD1. V was pared by 5 bases and J by 7 bases, with 3 bases of the junction left unmatched. This CDR3 spans 13 amino acids. Germline V gene data show CDR1 as MNHEY and CDR2 as SMNVEV (reference sequence). DNA for the CDR3: TGTGCCAGCAGTGGACAGGGGGCCGGTGGCTACACCTTC. Protein: CASSGQGAGGYTF.

The V call is TRBV7-3, the J call TRBJ2-1; tentatively, D is TRBD1 or TRBD2 (5 bases each). V was clipped by 5 bases and J by 5 bases, with 16 bases between them. This CDR3 comprises 15 residues. The germline V gene has CDR1 SGHTA and CDR2 FQGTGA. The CDR3 sequence is CASSPSPGRNNEQFF. CDR3 DNA: TGTGCCAGCAGCCCAAGCCCGGGACGAAACAATGAGCAGTTCTTC. The full variable domain, with the rest looked up from reference TRBV7-3 and TRBJ2-1, is GAGVSQTPSNKVTEKGKYVELRCDPISGHTALYWYRQSLGQGPEFLIYFQGTGAADDSGLPNDRFFAVRPEGSVSTLKIQRTERGDSAVYLCASSPSPGRNNEQFFGPGTRLTVL.

This chain uses TRBV7-3 with TRBJ2-2; tentative D call: TRBD1 (5 bases). The V gene's germline CDR1 is SGHTA and CDR2 FQGTGA. V was shortened by 5 bases and J by 1 base, with 14 bases between the two germline ends. There are 16 residues in the CDR3. The CDR3, as DNA: TGTGCCAGCAGCCCAGGCAGGGCACAGAACACCGGGGAGCTGTTTTTT. Amino acids: CASSPGRAQNTGELFF. The full variable domain, its missing parts supplied by reference TRBV7-3 and TRBJ2-2, is GAGVSQTPSNKVTEKGKYVELRCDPISGHTALYWYRQSLGQGPEFLIYFQGTGAADDSGLPNDRFFAVRPEGSVSTLKIQRTERGDSAVYLCASSPGRAQNTGELFFGEGSRLTVL.

Worth noting for this clone: A much larger clone sits a single nucleotide away, making a read error possible. The chain carries TRBV19 and TRBJ2-1; D is perhaps TRBD1 or TRBD2 (5 bases each). The CDR3 is 14 residues long. Germline-derived CDR1 and CDR2 are LNHDA and SQIVND (reference sequence). CDR3 DNA sequence: TGTGCCAGTGGTATTGGGACGGACTACAATGAGCAGTTCTTC. It translates to CASGIGTDYNEQFF.

In regard to this clone: Additional DNA sequences in this sample encode the identical CDR3. The chain links TRBV15 to TRBJ1-3; unclear D gene. In germline, CDR1 is LNHNV, CDR2 YYDKDF (reference sequence). The length of the CDR3 is 15 residues. Deletions cut 0 bases from V and 2 bases from J, with 8 bases between. The CDR3 DNA sequence: TGTGCCACCAGCAGAGATCAAGGTCCTGGAAACACCATATATTTT. Translation gives CATSRDQGPGNTIYF.